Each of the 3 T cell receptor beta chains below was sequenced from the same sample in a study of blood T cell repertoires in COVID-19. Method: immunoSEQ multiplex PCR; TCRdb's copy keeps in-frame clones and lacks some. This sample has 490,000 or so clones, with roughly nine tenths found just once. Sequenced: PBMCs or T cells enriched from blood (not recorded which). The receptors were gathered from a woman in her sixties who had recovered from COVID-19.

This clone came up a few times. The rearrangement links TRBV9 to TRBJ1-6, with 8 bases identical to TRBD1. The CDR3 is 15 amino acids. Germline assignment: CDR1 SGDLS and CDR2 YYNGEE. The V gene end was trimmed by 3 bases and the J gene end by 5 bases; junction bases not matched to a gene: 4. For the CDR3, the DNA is TGTGCCAGCAGCGAGGGGACAGGCCATAATTCACCCCTCCACTTT. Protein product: CASSEGTGHNSPLHF.

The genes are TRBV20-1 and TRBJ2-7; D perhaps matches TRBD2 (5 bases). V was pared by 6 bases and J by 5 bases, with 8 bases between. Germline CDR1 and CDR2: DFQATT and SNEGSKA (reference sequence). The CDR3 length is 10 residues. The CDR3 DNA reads TGCAGTGCGAAGAGGGACGAGCAGTACTTC. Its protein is CSAKRDEQYF.

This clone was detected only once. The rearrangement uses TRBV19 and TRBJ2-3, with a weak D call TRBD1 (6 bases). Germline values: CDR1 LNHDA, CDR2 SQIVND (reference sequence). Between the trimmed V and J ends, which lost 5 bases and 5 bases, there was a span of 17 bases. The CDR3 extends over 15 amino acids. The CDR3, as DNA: TGTGCCAGTAGTGCAGTGGGCAGGGGTCGAGATACGCAGTATTTT. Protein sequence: CASSAVGRGRDTQYF.